These 2 T cell receptor beta chains were sequenced from one sample in a study of CD8 T cells in ankylosing spondylitis. MiXCR, applied by TCRdb to the 5' RACE reads, yields one record per CDR3 protein. The sample has 200,000 or so distinct CDR3 sequences, about 20% seen once. The sequenced sample consisted of blood, either unsorted or a sorted T cell fraction (not recorded which). The origin of the receptors is a male donor between 10 and 30 years old with ankylosing spondylitis or in good health (not recorded which).

This clonotype was seen many times. The rearrangement links TRBV7-6 to TRBJ2-1, with unresolved D. This CDR3 is built from 17 residues. Between the trimmed V and J ends, which lost 2 bases and 0 bases, there was a span of 14 bases. Germline-derived CDR1 and CDR2 are SGHVS and FNYEAQ. The DNA for the CDR3 is TGTGCCAGCAGCTTAATGGGTGGGTCCAACTCCTACAATGAGCAGTTCTTC. It translates to CASSLMGGSNSYNEQFF.

This clonotype was found many times. The V call is TRBV4-1, the J call TRBJ2-7, with 11 bases lining up with TRBD2. CDR3 length equals 17 residues. Trimming took 3 bases from V and 7 from J; bases not matched to a gene: 14. The germline V gene has CDR1 MGHRA and CDR2 YSYEKL. The CDR3 bases are TGCGCCAGCAGCCAGGGGCGGGCCGGACTAGCGGGCGGGGAGCAGTACTTC. It translates to CASSQGRAGLAGGEQYF.